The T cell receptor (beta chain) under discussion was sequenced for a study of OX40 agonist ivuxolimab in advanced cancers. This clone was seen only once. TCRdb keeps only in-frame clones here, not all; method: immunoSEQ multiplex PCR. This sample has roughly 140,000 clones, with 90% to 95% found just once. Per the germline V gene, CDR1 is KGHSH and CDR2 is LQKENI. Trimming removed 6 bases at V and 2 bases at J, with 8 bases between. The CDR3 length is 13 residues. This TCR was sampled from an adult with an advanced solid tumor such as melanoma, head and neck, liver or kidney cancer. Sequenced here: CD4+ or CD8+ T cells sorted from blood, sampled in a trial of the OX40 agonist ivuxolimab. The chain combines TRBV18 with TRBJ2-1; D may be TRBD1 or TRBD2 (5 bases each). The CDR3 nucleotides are TGTGCCAGCTCCAGGGAGACCTACAATGAGCAGTTCTTC. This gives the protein CASSRETYNEQFF.